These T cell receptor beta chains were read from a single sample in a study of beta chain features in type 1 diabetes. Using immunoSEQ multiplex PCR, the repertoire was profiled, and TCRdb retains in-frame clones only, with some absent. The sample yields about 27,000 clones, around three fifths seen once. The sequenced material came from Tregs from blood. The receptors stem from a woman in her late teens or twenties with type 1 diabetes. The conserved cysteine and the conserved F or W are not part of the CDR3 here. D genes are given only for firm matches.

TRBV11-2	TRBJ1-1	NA	ASSPTVNEAF
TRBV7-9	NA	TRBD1	ASSATGTDYEQY
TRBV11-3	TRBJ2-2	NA	ASSTSQGRGTGELF
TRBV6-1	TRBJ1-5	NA	ASSEAGAGQPQH
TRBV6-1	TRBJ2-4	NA	ASSEASGTKNIQY
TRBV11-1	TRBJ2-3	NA	ASSLPMTDTQY
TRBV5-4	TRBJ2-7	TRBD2	ASSLGTSPSYEQY
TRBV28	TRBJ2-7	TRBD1	ASSSQGQGVPYEQY
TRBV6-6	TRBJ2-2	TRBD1	ASRINRDRNTGELF
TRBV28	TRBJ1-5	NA	ASSPRRQLPQH
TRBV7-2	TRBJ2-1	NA	ASSLDGMGRGQF
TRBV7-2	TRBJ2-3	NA	ASSSPGADTQY
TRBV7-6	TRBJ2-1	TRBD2	ASSRDPGLARGGGNEQF
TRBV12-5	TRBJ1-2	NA	ASALGQTISGGYT
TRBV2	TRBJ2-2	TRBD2	ASRRTSVNTGELF